Included here is one TCR beta chain sequence, with context. Its specificity is not known. Punch biopsies of lesional scalp, plus peripheral blood, were taken from alopecia areata patients. The data were obtained in a study of CD8+ T cells in alopecia areata. Study background: Treated individuals took tofacitinib by mouth, 5 to 10 mg twice daily.

The study, taken as a whole, reports: Between patients, shared TCR sequences were less clear than in mice. This was possibly due in part to HLA diversity in the patient population. Sequences from scalp samples also cover resident alphabeta T cells of normal skin.

V lost 4 bases, J lost 4 bases, and 15 bases lay in between. The CDR3 totals 15 residues. Germline values: CDR1 SNHLY, CDR2 FYNNEI. Extracted RNA was reverse transcribed into cDNA, the sequencing template. Clones were read by immunoSEQ multiplex PCR, and TCRdb kept only the in-frame ones, dropping some. The table lists 100,000 to 150,000 clones, 45% to 65% of them singletons, with 4.5% in the top ten. This sequence joins TRBV2 and TRBJ2-3; possible D gene TRBD1, 5 bases. The sample was CD4+ T cells sorted from blood, taken at week 0. The clonotype was recovered from a human donor with alopecia areata. CDR3 nucleotide sequence: TGTGCCAGCAGTGTCCGTCAGGGTCGCGCAGATACGCAGTATTTT. It translates to CASSVRQGRADTQYF.